This TCR beta chain emerged from a study of T-cell memory formation after mild COVID-19. On the study more broadly: TCR clusters were mostly confined to one donor each.

TCRdb ran MiXCR on the 5' RACE reads and lists one entry per CDR3 protein. Among about 290,000 distinct CDR3 sequences, about 16% were seen once, and the ten largest hold about a fifth. Study-level findings and limits: Clones that shrank (day 15 to 85) were balanced CD4/CD8, whereas later expanders leaned CD4+. The pre-infection memory compartment contained some responding clones, suggesting cross-reactive memory joined. CD4+ clones that contracted lay mainly in CM and EM; CD8+ ones lay in EMRA.

This CDR3 region has 14 residues. With V trimmed by 5 bases and J by 6 bases, 4 bases remained unmatched. In its sample, this clonotype was seen a few times. Its antigen is unidentified. This receptor was taken from a man between 18 and 35 years old who had mild COVID-19 (a few samples of this study predate the infection). Cell type and time point are not known. The sequencing sample was made of PBMCs or a T cell subset sorted from them (not recorded which). This rearrangement joins TRBV12-3 or TRBV12-4 to TRBJ2-7; TRBD2 matches at 13 bases. The CDR3, as DNA: TGTGCCAGCAGTCGAAGGACTAGCGGGAGCGAGCAGTACTTC. Translated, it gives CASSRRTSGSEQYF.